The 27 T cell receptor beta chains below come from one sample, sequenced in a study of T cells after yellow fever vaccination. TCRdb analysed the 5' RACE reads with MiXCR anew, one entry per CDR3 protein. Among 620,000 or so distinct CDR3 sequences, approximately 13% were seen once, and the ten largest hold about 16%. Specimen: PBMCs, collected on the day of the yellow fever booster vaccination. All receptors come from a man aged 30 to 39 who received the YFV17D yellow fever vaccine.

The CDR3, as DNA: TGCAGTGCTAGGGACGGATGGGAGACCCAGTACTTC. It translates to CSARDGWETQYF. The chain recombines TRBV20-1 with TRBJ2-5; D is uncertain. V gave up 3 bases and J gave up 5 bases, with 10 bases separating them. This CDR3 is built from 12 residues. Germline V CDR1 and CDR2: DFQATT, SNEGSKA (reference sequence).

The V gene is TRBV18, the J gene TRBJ2-7; no firm D call. This CDR3 is 15 amino acids long. CDR1 is KGHSH and CDR2 is LQKENI in the germline V gene. The V and J ends lost 0 bases and 1 base respectively, with 10 bases between them. In nucleotides, the CDR3 is TGTGCCAGCTCACCACCTAGTCGACGTTCCTACGAGCAGTACTTC. It encodes CASSPPSRRSYEQYF.

In this sample, this clonotype turned up a few times. V and J are TRBV5-1 and TRBJ2-1, with D possibly matching TRBD1 (6 bases). From germline, CDR1 is SGHRS and CDR2 YFSETQ. This CDR3 is 13 amino acids long. The V end was cut by 3 bases, the J end by 5 bases, with 9 bases between. CDR3 region: CASSYGQNNEQFF. The DNA of the CDR3 is TGCGCCAGCAGCTATGGACAGAACAATGAGCAGTTCTTC.

The rearrangement uses TRBV6-6 and TRBJ2-2; no firm D call. V gave up 7 bases and J gave up 3 bases, with 9 bases separating them. The CDR3 consists of 13 residues. Germline V gene sequence: CDR1 MNHNY, CDR2 SVGAGI (reference sequence). As DNA, the CDR3 is TGTGCCAGCATTCGTGGTGACACCGGGGAGCTGTTTTTT. It is translated as CASIRGDTGELFF.

The CDR3 coding sequence is TGTGCCAGCAGTTCCTATAGGGACAGGCGCACAGATACGCAGTATTTT. Translating gives CASSSYRDRRTDTQYF. The chain employs TRBV5-6 and TRBJ2-3; 8 nucleotides line up with TRBD1. The germline V gene encodes CDR1 SGHDT and CDR2 YYEEEE. This CDR3 is 16 amino acids long. Trimming at V came to 5 bases and at J to 1 base, leaving 9 bases not matched to a gene.

This clonotype was seen a handful of times. The chain is built from TRBV7-2 and TRBJ1-2; 9 bases match TRBD1. CDR3 size: 14 residues. After removal of 3 bases from V and 8 bases from J, the junction contained 7 bases not matched to a gene. Per germline, CDR1 SGHTA and CDR2 FQGNSA. The CDR3 sequence is CASSFLPGQGGYTF. DNA for the CDR3: TGTGCCAGCAGCTTTCTGCCGGGACAGGGCGGCTACACCTTC. The variable domain in full, with the rest retrieved from reference TRBV7-2 and TRBJ1-2, is GAGVSQSPSNKVTEKGKDVELRCDPISGHTALYWYRQSLGQGLEFLIYFQGNSAPDKSGLPSDRFSAERTGGSVSTLTIQRTQQEDSAVYLCASSFLPGQGGYTFGSGTRLTVV.

In its sample, this clonotype was seen a few times. The genes are TRBV30 and TRBJ2-7, with 10 bases lining up with TRBD2. Germline V gene lookup returns CDR1 GTSNPN and CDR2 SVGIG (reference sequence). The CDR3 is made up of 13 amino acids. J lost 6 bases, V lost 2 bases, and 4 bases had no gene match. CDR3 coding DNA: TGTGCCTGGAGTTGGCTAGCGGGAGTCGAGCAGTACTTC. Translation: CAWSWLAGVEQYF.

The table lists this clonotype with a few counts. This chain links TRBV11-2 with TRBJ2-1; 14 bases are shared with TRBD2. The CDR3 is 16 amino acids. Germline V gene sequence: CDR1 SGHAT, CDR2 FQNNGV. The ends lost 3 bases at V and 8 bases at J; junction bases unmatched: 6. The CDR3 nucleotides read TGTGCCAGCAGCTTCGTCGGACTAGCGGGAGGTCATGAGCAGTTCTTC. It encodes CASSFVGLAGGHEQFF.

This clonotype has just a few counts. The chain is built from TRBV6-2 or TRBV6-3 and TRBJ2-3, with a tentative D call TRBD2 (5 bases). The CDR3 runs to 15 residues. V was pared by 7 bases and J by 3 bases, with 17 bases between. CDR1 is MNHEY and CDR2 is SVGEGT in the germline V gene. Here the CDR3 reads CASTHRGPGTDTQYF. In DNA form, the CDR3 reads TGTGCCAGCACCCACCGAGGCCCGGGAACAGATACGCAGTATTTT.

The chain employs TRBV5-1 and TRBJ2-7, with TRBD1 identical over 8 bases. This CDR3 has 14 amino acids. CDR1 and CDR2 from the germline V gene are SGHRS and YFSETQ. Trimming took 0 bases from V and 6 from J; bases not matched to a gene: 5. This chain's CDR3 is CASSLDGRGLEQYF. The CDR3 DNA is TGCGCCAGCAGCTTGGACGGCAGGGGGCTCGAGCAGTACTTC.

The table lists this clonotype with a few counts. The chain links TRBV29-1 to TRBJ2-3, with D possibly being TRBD1 (6 bases). V was cut by 8 bases and J by 3 bases, with 12 bases left in between. CDR3 size: 12 residues. CDR1 is SQVTM, CDR2 ANQGSEA, per germline. The CDR3 sequence is CSSRQGTDTQYF. CDR3 nucleotides: TGCAGCTCCCGGCAGGGGACAGATACGCAGTATTTT.

This clonotype was seen only a few times. CDR3 nucleotide sequence: TGTGCCAGCTGGAACCGGGACAGGGTTCAAGCAGAAGCTTTCTTT. It encodes CASWNRDRVQAEAFF. V gene TRBV18 combines with J gene TRBJ1-1; 9 bases match TRBD1. The CDR3 totals 15 residues. The germline gives CDR1 KGHSH, CDR2 LQKENI. Germline trimming cut 7 bases from V and 8 bases from J; bases unmatched to any gene: 14.

This clonotype turned up a few times. V usage is TRBV29-1 and J usage is TRBJ2-7; 7 bases agree with TRBD2. With V trimmed by 7 bases and J by 3 bases, 6 bases remained unmatched. The CDR3 is 12 amino acids. Germline CDR1 SQVTM, CDR2 ANQGSEA. In DNA, the CDR3 is TGCAGCGGAGGGGAGGGTGGCTACGAGCAGTACTTC. Translating it yields CSGGEGGYEQYF.

This clonotype has only a few counts. The J gene is TRBJ2-5, the V gene TRBV9; D not certain. Germline V gives CDR1 SGDLS, CDR2 YYNGEE. The ends were cut back, 3 bases at V and 5 bases at J, with 8 bases in the middle. The CDR3 loop spans 12 amino acids. The CDR3 protein is CASSGLRETQYF. In DNA, the CDR3 is TGTGCCAGCAGCGGTCTCAGGGAGACCCAGTACTTC.

The chain joins TRBV20-1 to TRBJ2-7; no clear D. In germline, CDR1 is DFQATT, CDR2 SNEGSKA (reference sequence). The ends were cut back, 3 bases at V and 1 base at J, with 13 bases in the middle. The CDR3 is 14 amino acids. The CDR3 region has the DNA TGCAGTGCTAGTGGACGTATCCTGTCCTACGAGCAGTACTTC. Translated: CSASGRILSYEQYF.

This clonotype was seen more than once but under ten times. This chain joins TRBV18 and TRBJ2-7; possible D gene TRBD1, 7 bases. The V gene lost 0 bases and the J gene lost 1 base, with 13 bases spanning the gap. Germline assignment: CDR1 KGHSH and CDR2 LQKENI. The CDR3 spans 16 residues. CDR3 nucleotide sequence: TGTGCCAGCTCACCACCGGCCAGGGGGGCTTCCTACGAGCAGTACTTC. Its translation: CASSPPARGASYEQYF.

There are a few counts of this clonotype. V is TRBV6-5 and J is TRBJ2-5, with D possibly matching TRBD2 (5 bases). There are 13 residues in the CDR3. Per the germline V gene, CDR1 is MNHEY and CDR2 is SVGAGI. Trimming cost V 3 bases and J 7 bases, with 12 bases left between them. The chain's CDR3 is CASSYTRSGTQYF. DNA for the CDR3: TGTGCCAGCAGTTATACCCGGAGCGGGACCCAGTACTTC.

The chain recombines TRBV13 with TRBJ2-1, with 13 bases aligning to TRBD2. The CDR3 extends over 14 amino acids. Looked up from germline, CDR1 is PRHDT and CDR2 is FYEKMQ (reference sequence). With V trimmed by 6 bases and J by 8 bases, 4 bases remained unmatched. In nucleotides, the CDR3 is TGTGCCAGCAGAAGGACTAGCGGGAGCTATGAGCAGTTCTTC. Amino acids: CASRRTSGSYEQFF.

This clonotype was found many times. The chain joins TRBV5-1 to TRBJ2-5; D gene unclear. The V gene's germline CDR1 is SGHRS and CDR2 YFSETQ. The CDR3 has 16 amino acids. The V gene lost 0 bases and the J gene lost 4 bases, with 16 bases spanning the gap. The CDR3 region has the DNA TGCGCCAGCAGCTTGGCGGACCAGGCAGGACGAGAGACCCAGTACTTC. Protein: CASSLADQAGRETQYF.

V is TRBV20-1 and J is TRBJ2-5; D possibly corresponds to TRBD2 (5 bases). Germline V lookup: CDR1 DFQATT, CDR2 SNEGSKA (reference sequence). V was pared by 3 bases and J by 4 bases, with 12 bases between. This CDR3 region has 13 residues. The CDR3 sequence is CSASLTRRETQYF. As DNA, the CDR3 is TGCAGTGCTAGCCTTACTAGGAGAGAGACCCAGTACTTC.

The chain uses TRBV24-1 and TRBJ2-7; TRBD2 agrees at 13 bases. The germline CDR1 and CDR2 sequences are KGHDR and SFDVKD. Losses at the gene ends were 4 bases for V and 2 bases for J; bases not matched to a gene: 4. The CDR3 length is 16 residues. The CDR3 is CATSERTSGSPYEQYF. CDR3 in DNA: TGTGCCACCAGTGAGCGGACTAGCGGGAGCCCCTACGAGCAGTACTTC.

This clonotype was seen many times. The chain employs TRBV7-9 and TRBJ2-3, with D perhaps matching TRBD2 (5 bases). The length of the CDR3 is 16 residues. Trimming shortened V by 5 bases and J by 0 bases, and 15 bases separated the two germline ends. The germline V gene has CDR1 SEHNR and CDR2 FQNEAQ (reference sequence). The CDR3: CASSPSRRSSTDTQYF. CDR3 sequence (DNA): TGTGCCAGCAGCCCCTCGAGGAGGTCTAGCACAGATACGCAGTATTTT.

This chain uses TRBV5-1 with TRBJ2-3; D unclear. The V and J ends lost 4 bases and 2 bases respectively, with 14 bases between them. The CDR3 is 15 amino acids. Germline V gene data show CDR1 as SGHRS and CDR2 as YFSETQ. Here the CDR3 reads CASSLGRQDTDTQYF. CDR3 coding DNA: TGCGCCAGCAGCCTAGGGCGGCAGGACACAGATACGCAGTATTTT.

The chain employs TRBV11-2 and TRBJ1-5, with D uncertain. This CDR3 is 14 amino acids long. Per germline, CDR1 SGHAT and CDR2 FQNNGV. Trimming removed 3 bases from V and 5 bases from J, with 11 bases in between. CDR3: CASSLEGLDQPQHF. For the CDR3, the DNA is TGTGCCAGCAGCTTGGAGGGTTTAGATCAGCCCCAGCATTTT.

This clonotype was observed a few times. CDR3 amino acids: CASSPGGGSRGEQFF. CDR3 coding DNA: TGTGCCAGCAGTCCGGGCGGGGGCTCCAGGGGTGAGCAGTTCTTC. V usage is TRBV12-3 or TRBV12-4 and J usage is TRBJ2-1; D is possibly TRBD2 (7 bases). The length of the CDR3 is 15 residues. Deletions cut 5 bases from V and 9 bases from J, with 20 bases between.

The chain combines TRBV7-3 with TRBJ2-3, with D perhaps TRBD2 (5 bases). Between the trimmed V and J ends, which lost 2 bases and 0 bases, there was a span of 9 bases. CDR1 is SGHTA and CDR2 is FQGTGA in the germline V gene. CDR3 length equals 15 residues. CDR3 protein: CASSLDQRSTDTQYF. The CDR3 DNA reads as TGTGCCAGCAGCTTAGACCAGCGGAGCACAGATACGCAGTATTTT.

This clonotype was seen repeatedly, ten times or more. The chain has TRBV6-4 and TRBJ2-1, with 9 bases lining up with TRBD2. This CDR3 comprises 14 residues. V lost 9 bases and J lost 9; bases outside the gene matches: 12. Germline-derived CDR1 and CDR2 are MRHNA and SNTAGT. The CDR3 sequence: CARWGREGRSEQFF. DNA of the CDR3: TGTGCCAGATGGGGGCGGGAGGGCCGGAGTGAGCAGTTCTTC.